This T cell receptor beta chain was sequenced in a study of T-cell memory formation after mild COVID-19. Study conclusions and caveats: CD4+ clones that contracted lay mainly in CM and EM; CD8+ ones lay in EMRA. That cross-reactive memory joined was suggested by some responding clones appearing in pre-infection memory.

Notes on this clonotype: Its cognate antigen is unknown.

Germline V gene lookup returns CDR1 SGHVS and CDR2 FQNEAQ. Germline trimming cut 5 bases from V and 0 bases from J; bases unmatched to any gene: 5. CDR3 length: 15 amino acids. From 5'RACE with constant-segment primers came TCR alpha and TCR beta cDNA libraries that carried sample barcodes and UMIs. TCRdb processed the 5' RACE reads anew with MiXCR; each CDR3 protein has one entry. The top ten hold about an eighth of the sample, which has about 210,000 distinct CDR3 sequences, around 27% seen once. The TCR comes from an adult woman who had mild COVID-19 (a few samples of this study predate the infection). Cell type and time point are not known. The sequencing input was PBMCs or a T cell subset sorted from them (not recorded which). The V and J genes are TRBV7-8 and TRBJ2-3; 7 bases line up with TRBD2. This CDR3 is CASSPWGGSTDTQYF. CDR3 DNA sequence: TGTGCCAGCAGCCCCTGGGGGGGTAGCACAGATACGCAGTATTTT.